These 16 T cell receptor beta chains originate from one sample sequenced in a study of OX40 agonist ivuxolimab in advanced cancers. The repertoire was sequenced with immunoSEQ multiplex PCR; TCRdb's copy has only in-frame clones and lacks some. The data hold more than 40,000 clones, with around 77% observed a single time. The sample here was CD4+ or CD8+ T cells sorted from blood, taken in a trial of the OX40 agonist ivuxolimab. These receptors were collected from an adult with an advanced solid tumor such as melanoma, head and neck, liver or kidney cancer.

The CDR3 nucleotides are TGTGCCAGCAGCCCTTTGGGGACTAGCATCAACGAGCAGTACTTC. Translated, it gives CASSPLGTSINEQYF. This chain links TRBV6-1 with TRBJ2-7, with 9 bases lining up with TRBD2. Germline loops: CDR1 MNHNS, CDR2 SASEGT. The CDR3 is 15 residues long. After removal of 6 bases from V and 5 bases from J, the junction contained 11 bases not matched to a gene.

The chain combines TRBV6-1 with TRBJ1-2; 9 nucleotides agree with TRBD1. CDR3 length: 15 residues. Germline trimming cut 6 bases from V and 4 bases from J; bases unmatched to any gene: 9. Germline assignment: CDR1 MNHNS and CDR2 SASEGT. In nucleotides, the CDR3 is TGTGCCAGCAGGCCACAGGGGGCGCAGGTCTATGGCTACACCTTC. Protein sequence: CASRPQGAQVYGYTF.

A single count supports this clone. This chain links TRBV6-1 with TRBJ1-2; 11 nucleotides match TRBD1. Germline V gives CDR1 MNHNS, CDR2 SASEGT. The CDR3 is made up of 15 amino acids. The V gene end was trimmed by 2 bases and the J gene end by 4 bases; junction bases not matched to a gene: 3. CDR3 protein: CASSEQDRGPYGYTF. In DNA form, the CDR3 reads TGTGCCAGCAGTGAACAGGACAGGGGGCCCTATGGCTACACCTTC.

CDR3 in DNA: TGTGCCAGTAGTTACTCTGGGAGAAATGAAAAACTGTTTTTT. Amino acids: CASSYSGRNEKLFF. The V gene is TRBV19, the J gene TRBJ1-4, with no clear D. The V gene's germline CDR1 is LNHDA and CDR2 SQIVND (reference sequence). Trimming pared 5 bases from V and 5 bases from J, leaving 12 bases between. The CDR3 runs to 14 residues. Full variable domain (rest looked up from reference TRBV19 and TRBJ1-4): DGGITQSPKYLFRKEGQNVTLSCEQNLNHDAMYWYRQDPGQGLRLIYYSQIVNDFQKGDIAEGYSVSREKKESFPLTVTSAQKNPTAFYLCASSYSGRNEKLFFGSGTQLSVL.

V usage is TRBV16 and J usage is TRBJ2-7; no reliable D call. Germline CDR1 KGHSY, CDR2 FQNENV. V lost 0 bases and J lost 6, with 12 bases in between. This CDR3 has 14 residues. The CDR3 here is CASSQSTSMGEQYF. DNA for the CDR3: TGTGCCAGCAGCCAATCAACTTCAATGGGCGAGCAGTACTTC.

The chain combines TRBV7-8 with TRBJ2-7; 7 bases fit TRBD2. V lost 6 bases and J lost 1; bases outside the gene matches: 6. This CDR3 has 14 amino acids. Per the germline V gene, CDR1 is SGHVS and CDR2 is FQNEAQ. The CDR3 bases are TGTGCCAGCAGAATGCCGGGAGGTTCCTACGAGCAGTACTTC. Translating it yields CASRMPGGSYEQYF.

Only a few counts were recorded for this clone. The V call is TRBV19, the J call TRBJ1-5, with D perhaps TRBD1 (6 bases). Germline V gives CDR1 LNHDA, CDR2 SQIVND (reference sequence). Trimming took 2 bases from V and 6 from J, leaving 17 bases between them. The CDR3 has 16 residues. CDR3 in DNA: TGTGCCAGTAGTATAAGCGGGGACACAAGGGGTCAGCCCCAGCATTTT. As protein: CASSISGDTRGQPQHF.

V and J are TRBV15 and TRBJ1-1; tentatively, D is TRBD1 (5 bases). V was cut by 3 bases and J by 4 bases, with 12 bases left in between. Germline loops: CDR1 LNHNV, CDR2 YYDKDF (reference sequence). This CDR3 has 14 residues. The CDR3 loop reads CATSRTVYGTEAFF. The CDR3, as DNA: TGTGCCACCAGCAGGACAGTATACGGCACTGAAGCTTTCTTT.

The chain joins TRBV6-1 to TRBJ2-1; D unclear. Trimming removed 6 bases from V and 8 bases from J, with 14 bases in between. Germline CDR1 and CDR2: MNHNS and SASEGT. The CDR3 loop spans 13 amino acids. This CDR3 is CASRQMISDEQFF. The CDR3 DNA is TGTGCCAGCAGACAGATGATAAGCGATGAGCAGTTCTTC.

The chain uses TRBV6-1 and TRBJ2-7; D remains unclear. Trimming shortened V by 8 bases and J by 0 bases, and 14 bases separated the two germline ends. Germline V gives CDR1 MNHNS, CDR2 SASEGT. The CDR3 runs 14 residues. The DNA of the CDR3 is TGTGCCAGCGAAGAAGGGCACAGCTCCTACGAGCAGTACTTC. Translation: CASEEGHSSYEQYF.

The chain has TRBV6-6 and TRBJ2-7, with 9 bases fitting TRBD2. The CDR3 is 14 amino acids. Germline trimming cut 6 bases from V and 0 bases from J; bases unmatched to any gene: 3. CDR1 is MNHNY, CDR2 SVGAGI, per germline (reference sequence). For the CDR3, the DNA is TGTGCCAGCAGACGGACTAGCGTCTCCTACGAGCAGTACTTC. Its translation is CASRRTSVSYEQYF.

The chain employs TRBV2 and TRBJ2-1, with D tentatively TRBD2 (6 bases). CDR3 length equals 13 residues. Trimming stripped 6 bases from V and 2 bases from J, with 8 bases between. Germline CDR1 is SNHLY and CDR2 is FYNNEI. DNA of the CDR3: TGTGCCAGCAGGGAGGGTCCCTACAATGAGCAGTTCTTC. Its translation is CASREGPYNEQFF.

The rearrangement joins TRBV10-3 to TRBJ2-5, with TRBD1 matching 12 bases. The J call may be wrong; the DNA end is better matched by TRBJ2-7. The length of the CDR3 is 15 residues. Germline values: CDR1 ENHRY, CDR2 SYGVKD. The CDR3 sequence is CANTGTGGRRYEQYF. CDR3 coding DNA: TGTGCCAACACCGGGACAGGGGGCAGGAGATACGAGCAGTACTTC.

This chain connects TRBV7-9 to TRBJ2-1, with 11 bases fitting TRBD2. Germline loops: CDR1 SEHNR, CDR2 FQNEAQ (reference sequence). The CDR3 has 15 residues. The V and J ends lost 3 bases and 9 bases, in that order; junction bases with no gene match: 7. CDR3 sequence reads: CASSFSLAGGGEQFF. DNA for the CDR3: TGTGCCAGCAGCTTCTCCCTAGCGGGAGGCGGTGAGCAGTTCTTC.

The CDR3 sequence is CASSRATNDRGWNEQFF. The DNA for the CDR3 is TGCGCCAGCAGCCGAGCCACTAACGACAGGGGGTGGAATGAGCAGTTCTTC. J is TRBJ2-1 and V is TRBV4-1; 9 positions agree with TRBD1. Germline assignment: CDR1 MGHRA and CDR2 YSYEKL. The CDR3 contains 17 residues. After removal of 4 bases from V and 7 bases from J, the junction contained 14 bases not matched to a gene.

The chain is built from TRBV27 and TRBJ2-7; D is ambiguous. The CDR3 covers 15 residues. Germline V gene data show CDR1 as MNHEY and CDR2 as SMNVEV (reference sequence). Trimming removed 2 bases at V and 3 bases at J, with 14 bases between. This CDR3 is CASSLRGPRGYEQYF. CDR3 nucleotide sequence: TGTGCCAGCAGTTTACGTGGACCGCGAGGCTACGAGCAGTACTTC.